The sequence of this T cell receptor (beta chain) was determined in a study of identical twins. All donors were healthy Caucasians. The sample holds many counts of this clonotype. As yet, its antigen is unknown. Study-level points and caveats: A partial confounding effect on zero-insertion analyses could come from invariant MAIT and iNKT cells. Within twin pairs, the out-of-frame alpha sequences they shared showed excess low generation probability.

TCRdb re-called the 5' RACE reads with MiXCR, one entry per CDR3 protein. This table holds 570,000 or so distinct CDR3 sequences, more than 9% found once. The sample was also reused in another study, on yellow fever vaccine responses in identical twins.

The sample taken for sequencing was PBMCs. This sequence was found in a woman younger than 30 in good health.

The CDR3 DNA is TGCAGTGCGCACCGGGGTAGGGCCTACAATGAGCAGTTCTTC. Translation: CSAHRGRAYNEQFF. V and J are TRBV20-1 and TRBJ2-1, with D perhaps TRBD2 (5 bases). With 6 bases removed from V and 2 bases from J, the gap between germline ends came to 14 bases. The CDR3 loop spans 14 amino acids. The germline V gene has CDR1 DFQATT and CDR2 SNEGSKA (reference sequence).